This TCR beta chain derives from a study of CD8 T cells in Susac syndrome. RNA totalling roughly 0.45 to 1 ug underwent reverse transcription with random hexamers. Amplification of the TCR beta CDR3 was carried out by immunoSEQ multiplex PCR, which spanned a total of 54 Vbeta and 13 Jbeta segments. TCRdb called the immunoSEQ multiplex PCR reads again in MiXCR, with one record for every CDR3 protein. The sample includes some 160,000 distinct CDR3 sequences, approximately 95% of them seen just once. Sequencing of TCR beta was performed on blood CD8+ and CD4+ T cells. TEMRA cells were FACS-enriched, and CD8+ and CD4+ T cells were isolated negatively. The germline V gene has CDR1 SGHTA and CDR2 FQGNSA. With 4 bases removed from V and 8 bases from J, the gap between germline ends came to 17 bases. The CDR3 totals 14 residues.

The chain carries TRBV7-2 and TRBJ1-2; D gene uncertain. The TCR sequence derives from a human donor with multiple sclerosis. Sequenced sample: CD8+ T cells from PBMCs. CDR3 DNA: TGTGCCAGCAGCTATGGATCGACGGGAGAAGGCTACACCTTC. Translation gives CASSYGSTGEGYTF.